This paragraph reports one TCR beta chain. What it recognizes is unknown. Naive CD8 cells lacked CD45RO, underwent positive selection for CCR7 and left out terminally differentiated effector memory CD45RA+ cells. This entry belongs to a study of shared clonotypes between healthy human individuals. The study, taken as a whole, reports: Only a few donors were included, so the genetic and exposure-history diversity represented was limited. Non-shared clonotypes had lower generation probabilities than those shared by all four donors. Clonotype sharing across a few donors was observed for about 5.5% of naive CD4 clonotypes.

The authors' processing: From ImmunoSEQ came sequences covering only the junction and carrying no quality scores, so filtering differed. Only in-frame clones appear in the TCRdb table, and some are missing; sequencing was by immunoSEQ multiplex PCR. That table supplies the V and J calls and clone size; D and trimming were determined from the DNA. Among some 1,900,000 clones listed, about 95% were seen once. The germline V and J ends were trimmed by 4 bases and 0 bases, with 10 bases remaining between them. The CDR3 loop spans 14 amino acids. CDR1 and CDR2 from the germline V gene are GTSNPN and SVGIG (reference sequence).

Material for sequencing was naive CD8+ T cells sorted from blood. This rearrangement joins TRBV30 to TRBJ1-3; D not resolved. This TCR derives from a man aged 18 to 30 in good health. CDR3 bases: TGTGCCTGGACCCTTGTTAGCTCTGGAAACACCATATATTTT. Translating gives CAWTLVSSGNTIYF.